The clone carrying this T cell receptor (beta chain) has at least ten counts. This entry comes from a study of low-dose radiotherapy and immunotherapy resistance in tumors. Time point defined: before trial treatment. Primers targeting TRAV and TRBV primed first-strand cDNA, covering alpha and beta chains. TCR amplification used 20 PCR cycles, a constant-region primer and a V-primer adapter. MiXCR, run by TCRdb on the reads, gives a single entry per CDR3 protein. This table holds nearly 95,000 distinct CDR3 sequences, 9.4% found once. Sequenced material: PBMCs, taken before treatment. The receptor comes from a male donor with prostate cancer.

The CDR3 nucleotides read TGCAGTGCTAGGGATTCGATAGGCAGGGAGACTAACTATGGCTACACCTTC. Translating gives CSARDSIGRETNYGYTF. This chain uses TRBV20-1 with TRBJ1-2; D may be TRBD1 (5 bases). Germline CDR1 is DFQATT and CDR2 is SNEGSKA (reference sequence). The CDR3 consists of 17 residues. The ends were cut back, 3 bases at V and 0 bases at J, with 20 bases in the middle.